The 21 T cell receptor beta chains below all came from one sample that was sequenced in a study of T cell responses to AZD1222 COVID-19 vaccine. Assay used: immunoSEQ multiplex PCR; TCRdb lists only in-frame clones, some missing. The sample comprises 93,000 or so clones, 88% of which are singletons, and approximately 20% rests with the top ten. Here the sequenced sample was peripheral blood, taken on day 0 of AZD1222 vaccination. The receptor set was obtained from an adult in good health.

This sequence joins TRBV3-1 (or the pseudogene TRBV3-2) and TRBJ1-4, with D tentatively TRBD1 (5 bases). The CDR3 is made up of 15 amino acids. Germline V lookup: CDR1 LGHDT, CDR2 YNNKEL (reference sequence). V was shortened by 0 bases and J by 8 bases, with 13 bases between the two germline ends. The CDR3 here is CASSQDWAGSEKLFF. CDR3 sequence (DNA): TGTGCCAGCAGCCAAGATTGGGCAGGGTCGGAAAAACTGTTTTTT.

This clone has only one observation. The chain carries TRBV7-2 and TRBJ1-3; 11 bases agree with TRBD1. V lost 3 bases and J lost 4; bases outside the gene matches: 8. Looked up from germline, CDR1 is SGHTA and CDR2 is FQGNSA. There are 17 residues in the CDR3. CDR3 protein: CASSFAGTGGLGNTIYF. The CDR3 DNA is TGTGCCAGCAGCTTCGCCGGGACAGGGGGTCTGGGAAACACCATATATTTT.

The gene calls are TRBV6-5 and TRBJ2-7; 7 positions agree with TRBD2. V gave up 5 bases and J gave up 4 bases; unmatched junction bases: 5. The CDR3 totals 13 residues. The V gene's germline CDR1 is MNHEY and CDR2 SVGAGI. The DNA of the CDR3 is TGTGCCAGCAGTCGGGGGGTAAATTACGAGCAGTACTTC. It translates to CASSRGVNYEQYF.

The chain links TRBV29-1 to TRBJ1-1; 9 bases are a match to TRBD1. The CDR3 consists of 14 residues. V lost 7 bases, J lost 12 bases, and 18 bases stayed unmatched. CDR1 is SQVTM, CDR2 ANQGSEA, per germline. The CDR3 DNA reads as TGCAGCGCTGAGCCGGGACAGGGAAAGAGTGTGACTTTCTTT. Protein: CSAEPGQGKSVTFF.

The V call is TRBV3-1 (or the pseudogene TRBV3-2), the J call TRBJ2-3; D ambiguous. The CDR3 spans 15 residues. Germline-derived CDR1 and CDR2 are LGHDT and YNNKEL (reference sequence). The V and J ends lost 0 bases and 1 base respectively, with 8 bases between them. The DNA for the CDR3 is TGTGCCAGCAGCCAAGAGCACCTAGGCACAGATACGCAGTATTTT. The encoded protein is CASSQEHLGTDTQYF.

The chain links TRBV10-3 to TRBJ1-5; D unresolved. The CDR3 consists of 16 residues. The V end was cut by 6 bases, the J end by 1 base, with 16 bases between. Germline-derived CDR1 and CDR2 are ENHRY and SYGVKD. CDR3 region: CAIRGSLGGSNQPQHF. The DNA for the CDR3 is TGTGCCATCAGGGGATCACTGGGAGGCAGCAATCAGCCCCAGCATTTT.

The J gene is TRBJ1-1, the V gene TRBV14, with 7 nucleotides matching TRBD1. J was trimmed by 7 bases and V by 4 bases; bases with no gene match: 6. The CDR3 spans 13 residues. Looked up from germline, CDR1 is SGHDN and CDR2 is FVKESK. Here the CDR3 reads CASSLNRGGEAFF. CDR3 in DNA: TGTGCCAGCAGCCTGAACAGGGGTGGTGAAGCTTTCTTT.

The V and J genes are TRBV5-1 and TRBJ1-6, with D unresolved. The CDR3 extends over 14 amino acids. CDR1 and CDR2 (germline): SGHRS, YFSETQ. V dropped 0 bases and J dropped 6 bases, with 7 bases sitting between them. CDR3 in DNA: TGCGCCAGCAGCTTGGATCTCGGTAATTCACCCCTCCACTTT. Translated: CASSLDLGNSPLHF.

This clone came up once. The V call is TRBV3-1 (or the pseudogene TRBV3-2), the J call TRBJ1-2; no firm D call. CDR1 is LGHDT and CDR2 is YNNKEL in the germline V gene (reference sequence). V was cut by 0 bases and J by 5 bases, with 4 bases left in between. The CDR3 has 12 residues. CDR3 coding DNA: TGTGCCAGCAGCCAAGAATTGTATGGCTACACCTTC. This sequence encodes CASSQELYGYTF.

CDR3 bases: TGTGCCAGCAGCCAAGCAGCCCGCGCACAAGAGACCCAGTACTTC. As protein: CASSQAARAQETQYF. The chain recombines TRBV3-1 (or the pseudogene TRBV3-2) with TRBJ2-5; D call uncertain. The CDR3 is made up of 15 amino acids. The V gene's germline CDR1 is LGHDT and CDR2 YNNKEL (reference sequence). Trimming cost V 1 base and J 2 bases, with 11 bases left between them.

This clone came up once. The rearrangement links TRBV6-5 to TRBJ1-6; D call uncertain. V was cut by 3 bases and J by 4 bases, with 13 bases left in between. The CDR3 extends over 16 amino acids. The germline V gene has CDR1 MNHEY and CDR2 SVGAGI. The DNA of the CDR3 is TGTGCCAGCAGTTATGAGGCGGGATTATATAATTCACCCCTCCACTTT. It translates to CASSYEAGLYNSPLHF.

The gene calls are TRBV13 and TRBJ2-1; 8 bases are a match to TRBD1. The CDR3 loop spans 14 amino acids. CDR1 PRHDT and CDR2 FYEKMQ come from the germline V gene (reference sequence). Losses at the gene ends were 5 bases for V and 3 bases for J; bases not matched to a gene: 3. The CDR3 sequence is CASSRDRSYNEQFF. The CDR3 region has the DNA TGTGCCAGCAGCCGGGACAGGAGCTACAATGAGCAGTTCTTC.

The count of this clone is one. The V gene is TRBV7-8, the J gene TRBJ2-2; TRBD2 matches at 11 bases. This CDR3 contains 15 residues. Looked up from germline, CDR1 is SGHVS and CDR2 is FQNEAQ. J gave up 4 bases and V 3 bases, and 1 base lay outside the gene matches. CDR3 amino acids: CASSFSGGATGELFF. CDR3 nucleotides: TGTGCCAGCAGCTTTAGCGGGGGGGCCACCGGGGAGCTGTTTTTT.

The chain is built from TRBV9 and TRBJ2-3; D is possibly TRBD1 (6 bases). Trimming removed 0 bases from V and 3 bases from J, with 11 bases in between. The V gene's germline CDR1 is SGDLS and CDR2 YYNGEE. The CDR3 is 15 residues long. The CDR3: CASSVGGGWTDTQYF. The CDR3 nucleotides read TGTGCCAGCAGCGTAGGAGGGGGTTGGACAGATACGCAGTATTTT.

The V and J genes are TRBV7-2 and TRBJ2-2, with TRBD2 as a possible D gene (5 bases). CDR3 length: 16 amino acids. V lost 5 bases, J lost 4 bases, and 17 bases lay in between. From germline, CDR1 is SGHTA and CDR2 FQGNSA. The CDR3 loop reads CASSPHQGRGTGELFF. The CDR3 DNA sequence: TGTGCCAGCAGCCCCCACCAAGGCCGGGGCACCGGGGAGCTGTTTTTT.

This sequence joins TRBV6-5 and TRBJ2-7; unclear D gene. From germline, CDR1 is MNHEY and CDR2 SVGAGI. V was clipped by 6 bases and J by 1 base, with 1 base between them. CDR3 size: 10 residues. This chain's CDR3 is CASRSYEQYF. In nucleotides, the CDR3 is TGTGCCAGCAGATCCTACGAGCAGTACTTC.

This clone is a singleton in its sample. The chain joins TRBV28 to TRBJ2-7; 15 positions agree with TRBD2. The CDR3 has 16 residues. Germline loops: CDR1 MDHEN, CDR2 SYDVKM. J was trimmed by 12 bases and V by 3 bases; bases with no gene match: 12. The DNA for the CDR3 is TGTGCCAGCAGTTTCTTAACCTCCGGGACTAGCGGGAGGATGTACTTC. As protein: CASSFLTSGTSGRMYF.

The rearrangement uses TRBV10-1 and TRBJ2-6; D is unclear. Germline V gene data show CDR1 as WNHNN and CDR2 as SYGVQD (reference sequence). The CDR3 extends over 13 amino acids. V lost 2 bases and J lost 2, with 1 base in between. The CDR3 nucleotides are TGCGCCAGCAGTGAGGCTGGGGCCAACGTCCTGACTTTC. This encodes CASSEAGANVLTF.

The V and J genes are TRBV6-2 or TRBV6-3 and TRBJ2-1; 9 bases map to TRBD1. The germline CDR1 and CDR2 sequences are MNHEY and SVGEGT. V was clipped by 0 bases and J by 7 bases; unmatched bases: 7. The CDR3 runs to 16 residues. CDR3 residues: CASSYSGQGNENEQFF. CDR3 sequence (DNA): TGTGCCAGCAGTTACTCGGGACAGGGCAATGAAAATGAGCAGTTCTTC.

A note on this clone: Other DNA sequences from this sample encode an identical CDR3 as well. J is TRBJ1-2 and V is TRBV7-9; D may be TRBD1 (6 bases). Germline values: CDR1 SEHNR, CDR2 FQNEAQ (reference sequence). V was cut by 2 bases and J by 2 bases, with 9 bases left in between. The CDR3 spans 14 residues. The CDR3 nucleotides read TGTGCCAGCAGCTTATCACAGGGAAACTATGGCTACACCTTC. The encoded protein is CASSLSQGNYGYTF.

The V and J genes are TRBV18 and TRBJ2-1; 8 bases map to TRBD2. In germline, CDR1 is KGHSH, CDR2 LQKENI. The length of the CDR3 is 16 residues. V shed 0 bases and J 7 bases; nucleotides not matched to a gene: 8. The CDR3 is CASSPPELSGINEQFF. The CDR3 DNA reads as TGTGCCAGCTCACCACCTGAGCTTAGCGGGATTAATGAGCAGTTCTTC. The full variable domain, with the rest looked up from reference TRBV18 and TRBJ2-1, is NAGVMQNPRHLVRRRGQEARLRCSPMKGHSHVYWYRQLPEEGLKFMVYLQKENIIDESGMPKERFSAEFPKEGPSILRIQQVVRGDSAAYFCASSPPELSGINEQFFGPGTRLTVL.